This T cell receptor beta chain came from a study of blood T cell repertoires in COVID-19. Study information: In each case, the material was cDNA or gDNA derived from T cells, B-cell-depleted T cells, or PBMCs.

The CDR3 is 16 amino acids. Trimming cost V 1 base and J 7 bases, with 16 bases left between them. Germline lookup yields CDR1 MNHNS and CDR2 SASEGT. Source study methods: From reference gene primer amplification, estimates of nucleated cell counts were derived. Profiled with immunoSEQ multiplex PCR; TCRdb holds only in-frame clones, not every one. Clonal size and the V and J genes are those of that table, whereas D and trimming came from the DNA. The table includes around 220,000 clones, approximately 86% detected once. This receptor was obtained from a woman aged 80 or over with active or convalescent COVID-19. The rearrangement joins TRBV6-1 to TRBJ1-4; tentative D call: TRBD1 (5 bases). Sample: peripheral blood. The CDR3, as DNA: TGTGCCAGCAGTGAAGTCTCGGGGCGCGGGGGTGAAAAACTGTTTTTT. Translated: CASSEVSGRGGEKLFF.